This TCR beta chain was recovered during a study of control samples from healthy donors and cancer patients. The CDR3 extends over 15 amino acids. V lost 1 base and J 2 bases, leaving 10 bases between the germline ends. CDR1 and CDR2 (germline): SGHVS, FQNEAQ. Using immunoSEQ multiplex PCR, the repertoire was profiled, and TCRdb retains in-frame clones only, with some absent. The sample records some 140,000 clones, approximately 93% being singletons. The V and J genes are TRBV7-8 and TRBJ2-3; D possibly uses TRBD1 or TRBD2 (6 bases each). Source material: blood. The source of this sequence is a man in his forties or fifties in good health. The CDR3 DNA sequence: TGTGCCAGCAGCTTAGGGGGGGCCCCCACAGATACGCAGTATTTT. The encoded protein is CASSLGGAPTDTQYF.